The next 16 T cell receptor beta chains were all read from a single sample in a study of cytomegalovirus exposure and HLA in healthy donors. This PCR relied on a set of 60 Vbeta primers and 13 Jbeta primers. Data came from immunoSEQ multiplex PCR; TCRdb stores just in-frame clones and leaves some out. The table records fewer than 90,000 clones, around 79% of them present only once. Sequencing was done on a sample of PBMCs. The receptors shown here come from a woman between 40 and 50 years old in good health and CMV-seropositive.

This sequence joins TRBV12-1 and TRBJ1-2; the table's D call TRBD1 went unverified against the DNA. TRBV12-1 is given as a pseudogene. CDR3 length: 15 residues. CDR3 DNA: TGTGCCAGCAGCTTCCGTGACAGCGCCTTCTATGGCTACACCTTC. Amino acids: CASSFRDSAFYGYTF.

This rearrangement joins TRBV18 to TRBJ2-2; D is perhaps TRBD1 (7 bases). Germline assignment: CDR1 KGHSH and CDR2 LQKENI. Trimming removed 3 bases at V and 4 bases at J, with 15 bases between. This CDR3 spans 16 amino acids. CDR3 sequence: CASSPRTGDSTGELFF. CDR3 DNA: TGTGCCAGCTCACCCCGCACAGGGGACTCCACCGGGGAGCTGTTTTTT.

This rearrangement joins TRBV5-1 to TRBJ2-1, with TRBD2 matching 12 bases. After removal of 3 bases from V and 4 bases from J, the junction contained 14 bases not matched to a gene. The CDR3 runs 19 residues. Germline assignment: CDR1 SGHRS and CDR2 YFSETQ. CDR3 coding DNA: TGCGCCAGCAGCTCTCACCCCCTGACTAGCGGGAGTGGGTACAATGAGCAGTTCTTC. Its translation is CASSSHPLTSGSGYNEQFF.

The chain has TRBV5-1 and TRBJ2-3; no definite D call. CDR3 size: 14 residues. V lost 0 bases and J 5 bases, leaving 10 bases between the germline ends. CDR1 is SGHRS and CDR2 is YFSETQ in the germline V gene. The CDR3 loop reads CASSLGTARDTQYF. DNA for the CDR3: TGCGCCAGCAGCTTGGGTACCGCCAGAGATACGCAGTATTTT.

The V call is TRBV28, the J call TRBJ1-1; D unclear. The CDR3 loop spans 11 amino acids. CDR1 is MDHEN and CDR2 is SYDVKM in the germline V gene. V lost 6 bases and J lost 7, with 9 bases in between. The CDR3 is CASRLSVEAFF. The CDR3 nucleotides read TGTGCCAGCAGGCTTAGCGTTGAAGCTTTCTTT.

The chain links TRBV19 to TRBJ2-7; 7 nucleotides match TRBD2. Per germline, CDR1 LNHDA and CDR2 SQIVND (reference sequence). V was clipped by 3 bases and J by 3 bases; unmatched bases: 5. There are 14 residues in the CDR3. CDR3 protein: CASSITGGVYEQYF. The CDR3 bases are TGTGCCAGTAGTATCACGGGAGGCGTCTACGAGCAGTACTTC.

The chain is built from TRBV6-5 and TRBJ1-1; TRBD1 is a possible D gene (6 bases). The germline gives CDR1 MNHEY, CDR2 SVGAGI. CDR3 size: 15 residues. V was pared by 2 bases and J by 5 bases, with 15 bases between. The CDR3 is CASSYGGTGRTEAFF. Here the CDR3 DNA reads TGTGCCAGCAGTTACGGAGGCACAGGGCGAACTGAAGCTTTCTTT.

CDR3 amino acids: CSVVVTGFNEQFF. In DNA, the CDR3 is TGCAGCGTTGTGGTTACAGGGTTCAATGAGCAGTTCTTC. J is TRBJ2-1 and V is TRBV29-1; a weak D match, TRBD1 (6 bases). The CDR3 has 13 residues. V was trimmed by 4 bases and J by 6 bases, leaving 13 bases between them. Per the germline V gene, CDR1 is SQVTM and CDR2 is ANQGSEA.

The sample holds a few counts of this clone. CDR3 DNA: TGCGCCAGCAGTGGAGGGACAGGGGTTGCCGAGCAGTACTTC. Translating it yields CASSGGTGVAEQYF. This chain joins TRBV10-1 and TRBJ2-7; 10 bases match TRBD1. Germline V gene lookup returns CDR1 WNHNN and CDR2 SYGVQD (reference sequence). V was pared by 4 bases and J by 6 bases, with 6 bases of the junction left unmatched. The CDR3 extends over 14 amino acids.

This chain links TRBV29-1 with TRBJ2-6; a weak D match, TRBD2 (5 bases). The CDR3 length is 15 residues. Germline lookup yields CDR1 SQVTM and CDR2 ANQGSEA. V gave up 1 base and J gave up 2 bases, with 9 bases separating them. As DNA, the CDR3 is TGCAGCGTTGAAGTTCTGAGGGCTGGGGCCAACGTCCTGACTTTC. Its protein product is CSVEVLRAGANVLTF.

The gene calls are TRBV12-2 and TRBJ2-3; the DNA was not compared with TRBD2, the D call given in the table. TRBV12-2 represents a pseudogene. The CDR3 length is 15 residues. The CDR3: CASRLAGGRTDTQYF. The DNA for the CDR3 is TGTGCAAGTCGCTTAGCGGGGGGGCGCACAGATACGCAGTATTTT.

This clone occurred a few times. The V call is TRBV19, the J call TRBJ1-2, with 8 nucleotides matching TRBD1. The J segment lost 0 bases and the V segment lost 6 bases, leaving 6 bases of the junction unmatched. Germline loops: CDR1 LNHDA, CDR2 SQIVND (reference sequence). The CDR3 is 15 residues long. CDR3 sequence reads: CASRATGAPNYGYTF. For the CDR3, the DNA is TGTGCCAGTAGGGCGACAGGGGCGCCTAACTATGGCTACACCTTC.

CDR3 protein: CASSLDSERGEAFF. The CDR3 DNA follows: TGTGCCAGCAGCTTAGACTCTGAACGGGGTGAAGCTTTCTTT. The rearrangement uses TRBV7-9 and TRBJ1-1, with D unresolved. From germline, CDR1 is SEHNR and CDR2 FQNEAQ (reference sequence). The CDR3 has 14 residues. Trimming stripped 1 base from V and 7 bases from J, with 13 bases between.

This clone came up a few times. The chain employs TRBV29-1 and TRBJ1-3; tentatively, D is TRBD1 (6 bases). V gave up 7 bases and J gave up 4 bases, with 17 bases separating them. The CDR3 totals 14 residues. CDR1 and CDR2 (germline): SQVTM, ANQGSEA. The CDR3 spells CSGLTGYPGNTIYF. The CDR3 DNA follows: TGCAGCGGTTTAACAGGGTATCCCGGAAACACCATATATTTT.

The rearrangement joins TRBV7-2 to TRBJ2-3; a possible D gene is TRBD1 (6 bases). CDR3 length: 15 residues. V shed 5 bases and J shed 2 bases, with 14 bases lying between them. In germline, CDR1 is SGHTA, CDR2 FQGNSA. The CDR3 here is CASSPVTGPTDTQYF. DNA of the CDR3: TGTGCCAGCAGCCCGGTGACAGGACCCACAGATACGCAGTATTTT.

CDR3 bases: TGTGCCAGCAGGGACCGGGACAGGGTTGGGGCTGAAGCTTTCTTT. Translated, it gives CASRDRDRVGAEAFF. The rearrangement uses TRBV6-1 and TRBJ1-1; TRBD1 agrees at 9 bases. The CDR3 has 15 amino acids. Germline V gene lookup returns CDR1 MNHNS and CDR2 SASEGT. The V gene end was trimmed by 6 bases and the J gene end by 6 bases; junction bases not matched to a gene: 11.